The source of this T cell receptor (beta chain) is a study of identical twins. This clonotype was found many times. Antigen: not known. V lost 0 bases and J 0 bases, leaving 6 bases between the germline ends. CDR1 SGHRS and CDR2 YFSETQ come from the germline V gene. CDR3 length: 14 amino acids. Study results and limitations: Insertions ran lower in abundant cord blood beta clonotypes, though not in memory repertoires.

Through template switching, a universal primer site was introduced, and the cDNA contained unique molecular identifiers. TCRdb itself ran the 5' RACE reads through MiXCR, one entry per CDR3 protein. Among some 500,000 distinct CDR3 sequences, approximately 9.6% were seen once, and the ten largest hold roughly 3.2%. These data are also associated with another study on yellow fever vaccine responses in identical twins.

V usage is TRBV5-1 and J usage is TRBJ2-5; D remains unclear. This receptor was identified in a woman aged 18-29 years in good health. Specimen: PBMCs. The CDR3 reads CASSLASYQETQYF. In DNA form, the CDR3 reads TGCGCCAGCAGCTTGGCCTCGTACCAAGAGACCCAGTACTTC.